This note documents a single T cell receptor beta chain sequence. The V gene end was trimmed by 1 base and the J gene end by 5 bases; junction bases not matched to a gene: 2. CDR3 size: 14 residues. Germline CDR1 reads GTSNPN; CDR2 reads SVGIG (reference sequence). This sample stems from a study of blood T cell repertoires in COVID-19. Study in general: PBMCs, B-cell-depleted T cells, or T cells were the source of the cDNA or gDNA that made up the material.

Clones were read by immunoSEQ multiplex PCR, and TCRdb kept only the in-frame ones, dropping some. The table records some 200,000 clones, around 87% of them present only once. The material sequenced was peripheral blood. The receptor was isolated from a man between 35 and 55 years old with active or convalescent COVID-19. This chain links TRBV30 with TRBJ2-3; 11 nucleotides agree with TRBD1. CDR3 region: CAWSGTGGQDTQYF. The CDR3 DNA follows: TGTGCCTGGAGTGGGACAGGGGGCCAAGATACGCAGTATTTT.